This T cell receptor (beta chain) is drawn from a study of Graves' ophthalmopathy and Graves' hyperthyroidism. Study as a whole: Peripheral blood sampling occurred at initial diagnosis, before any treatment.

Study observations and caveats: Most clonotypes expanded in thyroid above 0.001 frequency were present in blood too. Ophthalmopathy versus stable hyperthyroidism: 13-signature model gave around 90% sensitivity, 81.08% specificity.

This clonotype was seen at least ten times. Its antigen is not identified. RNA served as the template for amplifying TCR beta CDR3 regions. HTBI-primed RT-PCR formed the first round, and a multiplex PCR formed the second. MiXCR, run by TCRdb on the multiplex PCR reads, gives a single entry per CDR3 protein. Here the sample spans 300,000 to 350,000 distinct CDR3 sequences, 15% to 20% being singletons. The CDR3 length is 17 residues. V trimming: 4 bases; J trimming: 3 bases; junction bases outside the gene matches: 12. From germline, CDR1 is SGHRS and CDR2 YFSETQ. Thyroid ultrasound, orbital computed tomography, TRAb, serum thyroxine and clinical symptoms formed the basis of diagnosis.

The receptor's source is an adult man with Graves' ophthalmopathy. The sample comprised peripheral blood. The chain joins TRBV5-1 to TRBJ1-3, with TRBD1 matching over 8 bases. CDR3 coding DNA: TGCGCCAGCAGCAGAACGGCGCAGGGGGCTAATGGAAACACCATATATTTT. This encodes CASSRTAQGANGNTIYF.